This T cell receptor beta chain is drawn from a study of technical replicates of blood from several donors. Using immunoSEQ multiplex PCR, the repertoire was profiled, and TCRdb retains in-frame clones only, with some absent. The sample consists of 80,000 or so clones, 90% to 97% of them appearing once. The CDR3 totals 14 residues. Germline CDR1 is WSHSY and CDR2 is SAAADI. V shed 7 bases and J shed 1 base, with 10 bases lying between them. The V gene is TRBV10-2, the J gene TRBJ2-2; tentatively, D is TRBD1 (5 bases). This TCR came from a human donor in good health. Sequencing input: T cells isolated from PBMCs. In nucleotides, the CDR3 is TGCGCCAGCAATATACAGGAGAACACCGGGGAGCTGTTTTTT. It yields the protein CASNIQENTGELFF.